This T cell receptor beta chain originates from a study of blood T cell repertoires in COVID-19. Study as a whole: Italy, Spain and the United States were the sources of the convalescent and acute COVID-19 samples. T cells, B-cell-depleted T cells, or PBMCs provided the cDNA or gDNA that served as material.

The V segment lost 2 bases and the J segment 2 bases; nucleotides outside the gene matches: 4. The CDR3 runs 15 residues. Germline values: CDR1 SNHLY, CDR2 FYNNEI. How the authors handled the data: Reference gene primer amplification gave estimated nucleated cell counts. Sequencing used immunoSEQ multiplex PCR; TCRdb keeps in-frame clones, though not all of them. V and J calls and clone size are given by that table; D and trimming were obtained from the DNA. Of fewer than 40,000 clones listed, about 88% are singletons. The J gene is TRBJ2-7, the V gene TRBV2; 9 bases map to TRBD2. The source material was peripheral blood. The sequence was obtained from a man aged 70 or older with active COVID-19. DNA for the CDR3: TGTGCCAGCAGTGAATTGAGCGGGGGGACCTACGAGCAGTACTTC. Translating it yields CASSELSGGTYEQYF. The whole variable domain, remainder taken from reference TRBV2 and TRBJ2-7, is EPEVTQTPSHQVTQMGQEVILRCVPISNHLYFYWYRQILGQKVEFLVSFYNNEISEKSEIFDDQFSVERPDGSNFTLKIRSTKLEDSAMYFCASSELSGGTYEQYFGPGTRLTVT.